This T cell receptor beta chain appears in the sequencing data of a study of blood T cells in healthy people across ages. Background on the study: With template switching, about one barcoded beta molecule was captured per two T cells.

A minimum of 7 million PBMCs was isolated per sample. Total RNA amounts of at least 5.5 micrograms were extracted per sample. The ends were cut back, 6 bases at V and 6 bases at J, with 11 bases in the middle. CDR1 SEHNR and CDR2 FQNEAQ come from the germline V gene (reference sequence). The CDR3 length is 12 residues. The second PCR ran roughly 6 to 11 cycles with a sample-barcoded 5' primer and J-beta primers. Each cDNA molecule received a tag from a template-switch adaptor that had 12 random nucleotides. TCRdb itself ran the 5' RACE reads through MiXCR, one entry per CDR3 protein. The sample records 1.5 million to 1.8 million distinct CDR3 sequences, roughly 43% being singletons.

This chain uses TRBV7-9 with TRBJ1-1; no reliable D call. The TCR originated in a woman between 18 and 30 years old in good health. The sample taken for sequencing was blood. The CDR3 protein is CASRALGPEAFF. The CDR3 nucleotides read TGTGCCAGCAGGGCCCTTGGCCCTGAAGCTTTCTTT.